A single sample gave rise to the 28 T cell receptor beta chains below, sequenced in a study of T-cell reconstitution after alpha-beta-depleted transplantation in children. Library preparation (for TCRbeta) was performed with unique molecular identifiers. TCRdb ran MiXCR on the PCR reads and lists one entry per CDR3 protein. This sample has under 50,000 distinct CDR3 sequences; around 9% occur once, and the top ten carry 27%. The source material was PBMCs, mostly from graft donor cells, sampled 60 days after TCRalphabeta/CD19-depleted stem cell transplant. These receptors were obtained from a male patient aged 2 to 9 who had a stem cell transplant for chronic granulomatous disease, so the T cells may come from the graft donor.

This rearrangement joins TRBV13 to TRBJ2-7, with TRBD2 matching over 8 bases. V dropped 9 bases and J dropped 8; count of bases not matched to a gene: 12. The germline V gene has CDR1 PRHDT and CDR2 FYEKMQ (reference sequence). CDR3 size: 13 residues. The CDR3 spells CASSAGVARQQYF. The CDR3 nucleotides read TGTGCCAGTTCAGCGGGAGTCGCTCGACAGCAGTACTTC.

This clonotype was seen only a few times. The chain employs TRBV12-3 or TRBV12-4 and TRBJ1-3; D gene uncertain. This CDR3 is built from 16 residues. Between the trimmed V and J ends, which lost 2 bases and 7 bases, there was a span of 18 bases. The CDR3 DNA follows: TGTGCCAGCAGTTTATCTTCGGACCTACAATGTAACACCATATATTTT. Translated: CASSLSSDLQCNTIYF.

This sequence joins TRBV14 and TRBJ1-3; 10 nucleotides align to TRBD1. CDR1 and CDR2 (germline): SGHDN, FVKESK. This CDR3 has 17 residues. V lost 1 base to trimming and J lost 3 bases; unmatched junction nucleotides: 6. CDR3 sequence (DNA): TGTGCCAGCAGCCAAGCACGGGACAGGGGTTTTGGAAACACCATATATTTT. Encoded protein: CASSQARDRGFGNTIYF.

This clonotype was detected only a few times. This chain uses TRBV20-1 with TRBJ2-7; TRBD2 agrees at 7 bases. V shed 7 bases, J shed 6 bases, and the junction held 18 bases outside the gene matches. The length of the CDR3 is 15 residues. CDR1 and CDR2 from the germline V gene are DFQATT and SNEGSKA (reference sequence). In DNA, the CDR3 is TGCAGTGGGGGCGTCGCGGGAGCTGAACCCCCCGAGCAGTACTTC. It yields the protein CSGGVAGAEPPEQYF.

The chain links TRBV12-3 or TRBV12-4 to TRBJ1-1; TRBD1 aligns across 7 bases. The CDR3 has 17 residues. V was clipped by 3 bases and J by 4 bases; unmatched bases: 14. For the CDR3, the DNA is TGTGCCAGCAGTTTTGGGCGGGGACACCCAGGGGGCACTGAAGCTTTCTTT. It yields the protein CASSFGRGHPGGTEAFF.

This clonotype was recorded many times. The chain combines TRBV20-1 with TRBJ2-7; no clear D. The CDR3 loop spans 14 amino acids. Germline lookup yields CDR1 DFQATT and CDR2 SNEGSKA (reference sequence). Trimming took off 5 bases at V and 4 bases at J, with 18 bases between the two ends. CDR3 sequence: CSAPPVNGAYEQYF. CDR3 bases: TGCAGTGCTCCCCCAGTAAACGGAGCATACGAGCAGTACTTC.

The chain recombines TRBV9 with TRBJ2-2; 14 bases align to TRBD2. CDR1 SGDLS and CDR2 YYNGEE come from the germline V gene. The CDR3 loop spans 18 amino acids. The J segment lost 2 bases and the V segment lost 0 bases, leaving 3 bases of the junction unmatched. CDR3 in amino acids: CASSVGLAGGPNTGELFF. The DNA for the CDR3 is TGTGCCAGCAGCGTAGGACTAGCGGGAGGGCCAAACACCGGGGAGCTGTTTTTT.

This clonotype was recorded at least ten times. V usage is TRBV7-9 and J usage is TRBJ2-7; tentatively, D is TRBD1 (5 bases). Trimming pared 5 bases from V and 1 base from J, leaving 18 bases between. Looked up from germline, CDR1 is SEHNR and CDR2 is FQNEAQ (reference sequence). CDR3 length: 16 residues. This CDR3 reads CASSRRLGVMSYEQYF. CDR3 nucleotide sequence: TGTGCCAGCAGCCGCCGATTAGGGGTAATGTCCTACGAGCAGTACTTC.

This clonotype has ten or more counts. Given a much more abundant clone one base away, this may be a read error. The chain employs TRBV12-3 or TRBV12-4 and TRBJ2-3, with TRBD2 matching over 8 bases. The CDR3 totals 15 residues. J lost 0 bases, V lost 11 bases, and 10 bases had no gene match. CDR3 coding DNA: TGTGCCCGCGGGGGGAAACAGTGGAGCACAGATACGCAGTATTTT. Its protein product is CARGGKQWSTDTQYF.

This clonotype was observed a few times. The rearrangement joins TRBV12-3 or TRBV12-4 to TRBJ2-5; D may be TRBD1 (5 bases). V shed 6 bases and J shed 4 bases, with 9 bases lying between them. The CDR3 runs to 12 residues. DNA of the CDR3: TGTGCCAGCAGGGGGCCCGCAGAGACCCAGTACTTC. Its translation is CASRGPAETQYF.

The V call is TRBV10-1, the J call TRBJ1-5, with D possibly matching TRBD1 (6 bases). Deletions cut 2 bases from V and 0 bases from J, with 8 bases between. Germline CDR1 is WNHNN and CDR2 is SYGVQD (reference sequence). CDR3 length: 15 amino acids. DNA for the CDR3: TGCGCCAGCAGTGAGAGAGGGGGTAGCAATCAGCCCCAGCATTTT. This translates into CASSERGGSNQPQHF.

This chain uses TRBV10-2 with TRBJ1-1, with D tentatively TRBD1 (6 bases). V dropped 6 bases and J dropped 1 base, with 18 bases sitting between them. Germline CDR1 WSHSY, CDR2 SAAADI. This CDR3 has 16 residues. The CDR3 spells CASSLLGGYGNTEAFF. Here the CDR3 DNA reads TGCGCCAGCAGCCTTCTTGGGGGCTATGGGAACACTGAAGCTTTCTTT.

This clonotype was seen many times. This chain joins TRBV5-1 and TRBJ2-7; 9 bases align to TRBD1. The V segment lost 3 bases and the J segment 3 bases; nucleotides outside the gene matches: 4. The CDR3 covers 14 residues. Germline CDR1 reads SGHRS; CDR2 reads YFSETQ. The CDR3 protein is CASSSTGGGYEQYF. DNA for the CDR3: TGCGCCAGCAGCTCTACAGGGGGCGGCTACGAGCAGTACTTC.

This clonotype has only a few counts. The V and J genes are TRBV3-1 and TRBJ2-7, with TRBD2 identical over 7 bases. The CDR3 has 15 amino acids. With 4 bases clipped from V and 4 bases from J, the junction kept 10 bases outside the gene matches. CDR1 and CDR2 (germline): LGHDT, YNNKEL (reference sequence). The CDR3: CASSPPRRESYEQYF. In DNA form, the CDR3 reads TGTGCCAGCAGCCCCCCCCGGCGGGAGAGTTACGAGCAGTACTTC.

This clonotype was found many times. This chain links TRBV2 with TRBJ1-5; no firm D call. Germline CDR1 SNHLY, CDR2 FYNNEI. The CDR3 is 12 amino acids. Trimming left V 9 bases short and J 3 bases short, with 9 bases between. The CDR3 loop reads CASGGNNQPQHF. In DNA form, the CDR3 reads TGTGCCAGTGGTGGGAACAATCAGCCCCAGCATTTT.

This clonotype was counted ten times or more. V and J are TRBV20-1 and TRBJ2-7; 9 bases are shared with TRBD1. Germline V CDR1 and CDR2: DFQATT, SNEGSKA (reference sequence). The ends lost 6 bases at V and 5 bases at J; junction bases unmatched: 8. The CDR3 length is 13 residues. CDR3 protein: CSAPGTGINEQYF. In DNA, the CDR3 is TGCAGTGCCCCCGGGACAGGGATCAACGAGCAGTACTTC.

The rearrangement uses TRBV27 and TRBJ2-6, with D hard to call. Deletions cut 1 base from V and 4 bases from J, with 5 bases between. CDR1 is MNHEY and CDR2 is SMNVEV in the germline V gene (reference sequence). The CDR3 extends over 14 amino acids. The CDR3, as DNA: TGTGCCAGCAGTTTATTCTCGGGGGCCAACGTCCTGACTTTC. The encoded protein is CASSLFSGANVLTF.

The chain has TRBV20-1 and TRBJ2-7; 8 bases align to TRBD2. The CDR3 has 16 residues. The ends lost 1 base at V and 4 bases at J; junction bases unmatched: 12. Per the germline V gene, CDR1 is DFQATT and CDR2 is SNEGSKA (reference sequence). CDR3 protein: CSARVFGSGSTYEQYF. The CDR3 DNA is TGCAGTGCTAGAGTGTTCGGGAGCGGGAGTACTTACGAGCAGTACTTC.

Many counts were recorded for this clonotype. CDR3 sequence (DNA): TGTGCCAGCAGGAGAGACAGCCGTCTTAATGAAAAACTGTTTTTT. Its translation is CASRRDSRLNEKLFF. The J gene is TRBJ1-4, the V gene TRBV12-3 or TRBV12-4, with D tentatively TRBD1 (5 bases). V was clipped by 6 bases and J by 4 bases, with 15 bases between them. The CDR3 is 15 residues long.

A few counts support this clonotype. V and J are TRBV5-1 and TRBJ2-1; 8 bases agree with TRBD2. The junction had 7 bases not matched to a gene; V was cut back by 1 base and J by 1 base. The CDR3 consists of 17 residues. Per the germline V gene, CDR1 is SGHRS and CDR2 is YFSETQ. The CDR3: CASSLRAGGASYNEQFF. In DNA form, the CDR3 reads TGCGCCAGCAGCTTGAGGGCGGGAGGTGCTTCCTACAATGAGCAGTTCTTC.

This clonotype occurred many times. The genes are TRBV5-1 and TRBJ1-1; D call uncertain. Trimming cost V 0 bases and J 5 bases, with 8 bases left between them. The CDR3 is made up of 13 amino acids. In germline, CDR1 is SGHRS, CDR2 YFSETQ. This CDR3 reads CASSLAGPTEAFF. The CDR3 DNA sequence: TGCGCCAGCAGCTTGGCCGGACCAACTGAAGCTTTCTTT.

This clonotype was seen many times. The CDR3 reads CASRLGGATNEKLFF. The CDR3 nucleotides read TGCGCCAGCAGGCTGGGAGGCGCAACTAATGAAAAACTGTTTTTT. The rearrangement links TRBV4-1 to TRBJ1-4; D remains ambiguous. CDR3 length: 15 residues. The V end was cut by 6 bases, the J end by 0 bases, with 11 bases between. The germline V gene encodes CDR1 MGHRA and CDR2 YSYEKL.

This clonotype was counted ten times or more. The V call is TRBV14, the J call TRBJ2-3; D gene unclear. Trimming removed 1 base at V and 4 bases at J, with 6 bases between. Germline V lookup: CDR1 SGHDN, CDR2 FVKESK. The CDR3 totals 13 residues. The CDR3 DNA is TGTGCCAGCAGCCAAGTCTTGGCAGATACGCAGTATTTT. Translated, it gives CASSQVLADTQYF.

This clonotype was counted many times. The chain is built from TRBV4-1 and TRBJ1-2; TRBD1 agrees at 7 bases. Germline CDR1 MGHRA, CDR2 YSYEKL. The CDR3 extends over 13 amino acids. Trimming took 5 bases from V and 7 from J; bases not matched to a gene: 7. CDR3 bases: TGCGCCAGCAGCGAGCCCGGGACAGCTGGCTACACCTTC. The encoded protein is CASSEPGTAGYTF.

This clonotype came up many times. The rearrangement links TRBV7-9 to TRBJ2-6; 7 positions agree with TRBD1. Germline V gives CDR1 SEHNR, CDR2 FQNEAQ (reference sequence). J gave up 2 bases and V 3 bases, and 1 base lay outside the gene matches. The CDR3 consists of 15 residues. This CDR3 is CASSFDRAGANVLTF. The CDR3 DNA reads TGTGCCAGCAGCTTCGACAGGGCTGGGGCCAACGTCCTGACTTTC.

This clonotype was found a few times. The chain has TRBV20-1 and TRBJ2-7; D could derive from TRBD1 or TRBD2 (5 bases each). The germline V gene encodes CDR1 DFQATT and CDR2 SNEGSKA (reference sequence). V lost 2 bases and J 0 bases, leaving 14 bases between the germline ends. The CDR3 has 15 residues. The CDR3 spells CSARRPGLSSYEQYF. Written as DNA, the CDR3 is TGCAGTGCTAGACGGCCGGGGCTTAGCTCCTACGAGCAGTACTTC.

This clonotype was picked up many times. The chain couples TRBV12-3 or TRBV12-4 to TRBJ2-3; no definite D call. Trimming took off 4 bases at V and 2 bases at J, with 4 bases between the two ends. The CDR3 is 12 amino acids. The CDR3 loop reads CASSYFTDTQYF. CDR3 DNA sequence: TGTGCCAGCAGTTACTTCACAGATACGCAGTATTTT.

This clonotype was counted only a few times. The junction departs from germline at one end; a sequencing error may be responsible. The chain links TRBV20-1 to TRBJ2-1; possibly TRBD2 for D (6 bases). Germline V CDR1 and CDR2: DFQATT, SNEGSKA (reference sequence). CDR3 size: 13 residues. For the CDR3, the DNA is TGCAGTGCTCGGGGAACTAGCTACTATGAGCAGTTCTTC. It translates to CSARGTSYYEQFF.